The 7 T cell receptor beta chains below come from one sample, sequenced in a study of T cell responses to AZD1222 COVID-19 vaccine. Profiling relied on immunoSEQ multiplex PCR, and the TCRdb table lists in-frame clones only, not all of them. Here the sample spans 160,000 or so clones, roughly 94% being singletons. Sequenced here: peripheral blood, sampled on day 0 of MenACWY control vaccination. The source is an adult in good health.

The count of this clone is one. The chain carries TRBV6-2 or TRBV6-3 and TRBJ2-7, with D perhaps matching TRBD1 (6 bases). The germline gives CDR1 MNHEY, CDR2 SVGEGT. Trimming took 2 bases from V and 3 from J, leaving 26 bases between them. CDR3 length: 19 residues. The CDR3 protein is CASSYPLPRTEGEVYEQYF. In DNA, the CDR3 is TGTGCCAGCAGTTACCCTTTACCACGGACAGAGGGCGAGGTCTACGAGCAGTACTTC.

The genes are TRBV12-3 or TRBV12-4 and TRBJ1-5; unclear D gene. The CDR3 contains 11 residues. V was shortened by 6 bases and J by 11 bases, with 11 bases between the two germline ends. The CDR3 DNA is TGTGCCAGCAGAGGAGAATCAGCCCAGCATTTT. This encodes CASRGESAQHF.

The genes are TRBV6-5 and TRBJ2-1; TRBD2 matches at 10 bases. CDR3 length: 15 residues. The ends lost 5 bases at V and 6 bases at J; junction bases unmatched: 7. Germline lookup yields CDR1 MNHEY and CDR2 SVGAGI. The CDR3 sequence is CASSTQAGGPNEQFF. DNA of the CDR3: TGTGCCAGCAGTACCCAAGCGGGAGGGCCCAATGAGCAGTTCTTC.

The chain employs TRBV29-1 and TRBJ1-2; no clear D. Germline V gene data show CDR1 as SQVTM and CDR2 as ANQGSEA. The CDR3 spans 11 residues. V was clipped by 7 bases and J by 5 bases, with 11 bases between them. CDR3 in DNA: TGCAGCGCTGAGGCCGGATATGGCTACACCTTC. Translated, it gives CSAEAGYGYTF.

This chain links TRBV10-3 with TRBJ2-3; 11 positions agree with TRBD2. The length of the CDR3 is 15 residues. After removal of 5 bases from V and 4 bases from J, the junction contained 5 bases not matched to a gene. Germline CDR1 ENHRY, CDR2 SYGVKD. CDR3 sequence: CAISRLAGKSDTQYF. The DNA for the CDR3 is TGTGCCATCAGTCGACTAGCGGGGAAGTCAGATACGCAGTATTTT.

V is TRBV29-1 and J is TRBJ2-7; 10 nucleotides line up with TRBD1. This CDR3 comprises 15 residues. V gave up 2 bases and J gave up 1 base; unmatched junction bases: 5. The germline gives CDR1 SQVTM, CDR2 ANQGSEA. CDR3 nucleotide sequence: TGCAGCGTTGAAACTCGGGACAGGGGATCCTACGAGCAGTACTTC. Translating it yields CSVETRDRGSYEQYF.

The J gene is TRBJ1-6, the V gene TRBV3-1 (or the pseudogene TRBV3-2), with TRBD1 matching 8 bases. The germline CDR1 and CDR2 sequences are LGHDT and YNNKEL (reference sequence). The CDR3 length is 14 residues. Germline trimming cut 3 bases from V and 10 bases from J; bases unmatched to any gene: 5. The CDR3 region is CASSQARDRSPLHF. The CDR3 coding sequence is TGTGCCAGCAGCCAGGCAAGGGACAGGTCACCCCTCCACTTT.